The 25 T cell receptor beta chains given below trace back to one sample, sequenced in a study of T cells expressing NK-cell markers. TCRdb re-called the 5' RACE reads and catalogs CDR3 proteins one per entry, DNA excluded. This table lists 350,000 to 450,000 distinct CDR3 sequences. Sequencing used blood T cells: a sorted CD56 or NKG2C T cell subset, CD4+ or CD8+ T cells, or bulk PBMC T cells (not recorded which). The receptors shown here come from a man aged 18-70 years in good health.

This chain joins TRBV20-1 and TRBJ1-6; the TCRdb call, TRBD1, lacks DNA for checking. There are 14 residues in the CDR3. The germline CDR1 and CDR2 sequences are DFQATT and SNEGSKA (reference sequence). CDR3 region: CSATKGQGGSPLHF.

The chain combines TRBV27 with TRBJ1-5. CDR1 MNHEY and CDR2 SMNVEV come from the germline V gene (reference sequence). The CDR3 loop spans 14 amino acids. CDR3 region: CASRRRNSNQPQHF.

The chain combines TRBV12-3 or TRBV12-4 with TRBJ1-4; TCRdb's D call of TRBD1 is untestable without DNA. The CDR3 is 15 amino acids. CDR3 residues: CASSLAGTRREKLFF.

V is TRBV6-1 and J is TRBJ2-7. CDR1 and CDR2 (germline): MNHNS, SASEGT. CDR3 length: 15 residues. The CDR3 spells CASSDFMGSGYEQYF.

This chain connects TRBV12-3 or TRBV12-4 to TRBJ2-1; no DNA is available, so the TRBD1 call from TCRdb remains unchecked. There are 15 residues in the CDR3. The CDR3 loop is CASSFSDKPYNEQFF.

The CDR3 sequence: CASSTGGVGQPQHF. V is TRBV12-3 or TRBV12-4 and J is TRBJ1-5; with no DNA, the TCRdb D assignment of TRBD1 cannot be verified. The CDR3 consists of 14 residues.

The chain joins TRBV6-1 to TRBJ2-2; lacking DNA, the TRBD1 call made by TCRdb goes unchecked. The CDR3 consists of 15 residues. Germline values: CDR1 MNHNS, CDR2 SASEGT. Here the CDR3 reads CASSRPAAGGRELFF.

The chain recombines TRBV20-1 with TRBJ2-1; the D call of TRBD2 rests on TCRdb alone, since no DNA is present to check it. The CDR3 spans 19 residues. Germline V gene sequence: CDR1 DFQATT, CDR2 SNEGSKA (reference sequence). The CDR3 protein is CSARDRPGTSGGTYNEQFF.

The V call is TRBV20-1, the J call TRBJ2-7; absent DNA, TCRdb's TRBD1 call cannot be checked. The CDR3 contains 15 residues. Germline V gene lookup returns CDR1 DFQATT and CDR2 SNEGSKA (reference sequence). CDR3: CSARGRSGANYEQYF.

The rearrangement links TRBV11-3 to TRBJ2-2; TCRdb's D call, TRBD2, is unchecked because there is no DNA. Looked up from germline, CDR1 is SGHNT and CDR2 is YENEEA. The CDR3 length is 17 residues. The chain's CDR3 is CASSPGTSGGRTGELFF. The full variable domain, with the rest looked up from reference TRBV11-3 and TRBJ2-2, is EAGVVQSPRYKIIEKKQPVAFWCNPISGHNTLYWYLQNLGQGPELLIRYENEEAVDDSQLPKDRFSAERLKGVDSTLKIQPAELGDSAVYLCASSPGTSGGRTGELFFGEGSRLTVL.

The chain couples TRBV19 to TRBJ2-3. CDR1 is LNHDA, CDR2 SQIVND, per germline (reference sequence). The CDR3 runs 15 residues. CDR3 amino acids: CASSIDRTSTDTQYF.

The chain has TRBV10-2 and TRBJ2-5; TCRdb's D gene call, TRBD2, goes unchecked for lack of DNA. This CDR3 has 15 residues. The germline V gene has CDR1 WSHSY and CDR2 SAAADI. The CDR3 spells CASRGLAGGQETQYF.

The CDR3: CASSRTSGGFKETQYF. The chain joins TRBV5-1 to TRBJ2-5; TCRdb indicates TRBD2, and absent DNA this call remains unverified. CDR1 and CDR2 from the germline V gene are SGHRS and YFSETQ. The CDR3 runs 16 residues.

This chain joins TRBV14 and TRBJ2-1; the TCRdb D gene call, TRBD2, has no DNA to confirm it. Germline V gene data show CDR1 as SGHDN and CDR2 as FVKESK. The CDR3 is 15 amino acids. CDR3: CASSHSTSGGPAQFF.

The chain joins TRBV6-1 to TRBJ2-6; the TCRdb D gene call, TRBD1, has no DNA to confirm it. CDR1 and CDR2 from the germline V gene are MNHNS and SASEGT. This CDR3 contains 16 residues. This chain's CDR3 is CASSRDSLSGANVLTF.

The rearrangement joins TRBV20-1 to TRBJ1-2; absent DNA, TCRdb's TRBD1 call cannot be checked. Per germline, CDR1 DFQATT and CDR2 SNEGSKA (reference sequence). The CDR3 has 15 residues. The CDR3 region is CSAASGTGANYGYTF.

The chain combines TRBV2 with TRBJ2-1; there is no DNA to check the TCRdb D call of TRBD1. The CDR3 sequence is 14 residues long. Germline V CDR1 and CDR2: SNHLY, FYNNEI. The CDR3 sequence is CASSRQGQGNEQFF.

This chain connects TRBV20-1 to TRBJ1-1; the TCRdb D gene call, TRBD1, has no DNA to confirm it. CDR3 size: 14 residues. Germline V CDR1 and CDR2: DFQATT, SNEGSKA (reference sequence). The CDR3 protein is CSARKTGGTTEAFF.

This chain links TRBV5-5 with TRBJ1-2; TCRdb proposes TRBD1, but this gene call is untestable without DNA. The CDR3 runs to 15 residues. Germline V gene lookup returns CDR1 SGHKS and CDR2 YYEKEE (reference sequence). CDR3 protein: CASSRDGRDLYGYTF.

The chain links TRBV24-1 to TRBJ1-5; TCRdb's assignment of TRBD1 cannot be checked, as there is no DNA. Germline V gene data show CDR1 as KGHDR and CDR2 as SFDVKD. This CDR3 has 13 residues. CDR3 residues: CATSRAGNQPQHF.

The chain carries TRBV14 and TRBJ2-1; TCRdb's assignment of TRBD1 cannot be checked, as there is no DNA. Looked up from germline, CDR1 is SGHDN and CDR2 is FVKESK. The CDR3 is 17 amino acids. Here the CDR3 reads CASSQARRTGGYNEQFF.

The chain couples TRBV2 to TRBJ1-1; TCRdb selects TRBD1, and the lack of DNA leaves this call unchecked. Germline V gene data show CDR1 as SNHLY and CDR2 as FYNNEI. There are 15 residues in the CDR3. CDR3 in amino acids: CASSRGTVINTEAFF.

CDR3 amino acids: CASNRGDSPLHF. The chain couples TRBV6-1 to TRBJ1-6; there is no DNA to check the TCRdb D call of TRBD1. Per the germline V gene, CDR1 is MNHNS and CDR2 is SASEGT. This CDR3 spans 12 amino acids.

The CDR3 sequence: CASSRGGQGRPWETQYF. The rearrangement joins TRBV7-3 to TRBJ2-5; TCRdb lists TRBD1, though no DNA is available to test this call. This CDR3 region has 17 residues. Germline CDR1 is SGHTA and CDR2 is FQGTGA.

This sequence joins TRBV7-2 and TRBJ2-5; TCRdb calls TRBD1, which cannot be checked without DNA. The length of the CDR3 is 14 residues. Germline V gives CDR1 SGHTA, CDR2 FQGNSA. The CDR3 region is CASSRNGPRETQYF.